A selection of T cell receptor beta chains follows, all from one sample in a study of tumor-infiltrating lymphocytes in primary liver carcinoma. TCRdb re-derived calls from the multiplex PCR reads in MiXCR, one entry per CDR3 protein. The data hold about 120,000 distinct CDR3 sequences, with approximately 68% observed a single time. The sequenced sample consisted of tumor-adjacent normal liver tissue. These receptors came from a woman in her sixties with primary liver carcinoma and hepatitis B virus infection. The CDR3 runs from the conserved cysteine through the conserved F or W. Fields, in order: V gene, J gene, D gene, clone size, CDR3 DNA, CDR3 protein. A D gene is named only where the DNA matches it firmly. Clone size, where shown, is once, few, many, or a class for clones that have expanded.

TRBV6-5	TRBJ1-3	TRBD1	.	TGTGTCAGCACTTACGACGGACAGGGCGCAAACACCATATATTTT	CVSTYDGQGANTIYF
TRBV5-1	TRBJ2-1	.	medium-sized	TGCGCCAGCAGCTTGGACGGGCCCGAAGGGGTCTTC	CASSLDGPEGVF
TRBV28	TRBJ2-3	.	.	TGTGTCAGCAGTTGGGGTAGCGCAGATACGCAGTATTTT	CVSSWGSADTQYF
TRBV11-3	TRBJ2-1	TRBD2	.	TGTGTCAGCAACCAGACTAGCTGTGTTTACAATGAGCAGTTCTTC	CVSNQTSCVYNEQFF
TRBV6-1	TRBJ2-7	.	.	TGTGCCAGTAGTGAACACCGGAGTCTACACTCCTACGAGCAGTACTTC	CASSEHRSLHSYEQYF
TRBV11-1	TRBJ2-7	TRBD2	.	TGTACCGGCAGCTTGGAAGGACTAGCGGGAAAGGCATACGAGCAGTACTTC	CTGSLEGLAGKAYEQYF
TRBV10-3	TRBJ2-5	.	many	TGTGCCATCAGTGAGGGGCAGGCCCAAGGGACCCAGTACTTC	CAISEGQAQGTQYF
TRBV13	TRBJ2-2	TRBD2	many	TGTGCCAGCAGCTTACCTCGGCTAGCGGGCGACACCGGGGAGCTGTTTTTT	CASSLPRLAGDTGELFF
TRBV6-1	TRBJ2-3	TRBD1	.	TGTGCCAGCGGTGACCTTCGTGCGACAGGGGGGGTTCAAGATACACAGTATTTT	CASGDLRATGGVQDTQYF
TRBV9	TRBJ2-3	.	.	TGTGCCAGCAGCGCCCCCCGAAGGGGGACGCAGTATTTT	CASSAPRRGTQYF
TRBV6-2/TRBV6-3	TRBJ2-7	.	.	TGTGCCAGCAGTGACCCTTTATCGCGATCGCACGAGGAGTACTTT	CASSDPLSRSHEEYF
TRBV12-3/TRBV12-4	TRBJ2-1	.	.	TGTGCCAGCTCTTTACGGCACGGCTCCTACGATGAGCGGTTCTTC	CASSLRHGSYDERFF
TRBV5-4	TRBJ1-6	.	many	TGTGCCAGCAGCCTCTACAATTCACCCCTCCACTTT	CASSLYNSPLHF
TRBV24-1	TRBJ2-1	.	.	TGTGCCACAGCTTGGGAAAACAATGAGCAGTTCTTC	CATAWENNEQFF
TRBV28	TRBJ1-2	.	many	TGTGCCAGCAGCCCTCGGGGGGGCTGGTATGGCTACACCTTC	CASSPRGGWYGYTF
TRBV5-1	TRBJ2-3	.	.	TGCGCCAGCAGCTTCGGAACAGATACGCAGTATTTT	CASSFGTDTQYF
TRBV29-1	TRBJ2-7	TRBD2	.	TGCAGCGTTGAAGGCGGGGTAGCGGGATTCCGGTCGGGTGAGCAGTACTTC	CSVEGGVAGFRSGEQYF
TRBV10-3	TRBJ2-1	TRBD2	many	TGTGCCATCACTCCTAGCGGGGACGTCAATGAGCAGTTCTTC	CAITPSGDVNEQFF
TRBV11-2	TRBJ2-2	.	.	TGTGCCAGCAGCTCTGTAGGTGCCGGGGAGCTGCTTTTT	CASSSVGAGELLF
TRBV12-3/TRBV12-4	TRBJ1-5	.	.	TGTGCCAGCACCCTGTCGGGTAGCAATCAGCTCCAGCATTTT	CASTLSGSNQLQHF
TRBV12-3/TRBV12-4	TRBJ1-2	.	once	TGTGCCAACAGTTTACTTTCCCGCTCGGGGAGCTACACCTTC	CANSLLSRSGSYTF
TRBV29-1	TRBJ2-4	.	.	TGCAGCCTTCTCGTATTCCCGTGGTACTTC	CSLLVFPWYF
TRBV7-8	TRBJ2-1	TRBD2	once	TGTGTCAGCAGCTTAGTTGGGATTAGCGGGAGTAATGAGCAGTTCTTC	CVSSLVGISGSNEQFF
TRBV29-1	TRBJ2-4	TRBD1	many	TGCAGCGGCCGGGACAGGGGGCGAGAAAACATTCAGTACTTC	CSGRDRGRENIQYF
TRBV29-1	TRBJ2-7	.	.	TGCAGCGCAGCGAGGGGGGTCCCCTACAAGCAGTACTTC	CSAARGVPYKQYF
TRBV12-3/TRBV12-4	TRBJ2-1	TRBD1	many	TGTGCCAGCAGTTTAGGGGACAGGAGGAATGAGCAGTTCTTC	CASSLGDRRNEQFF
TRBV12-3/TRBV12-4	TRBJ2-3	TRBD1	once	TGTGCCAGCAATATCCGACAGGGTGGCACAGATACCCAGTGTTTT	CASNIRQGGTDTQCF
TRBV12-3/TRBV12-4	TRBJ1-3	.	.	TGTGCCAGCCCAGCGGGCTACTCTGGAAACTCCATATATTTT	CASPAGYSGNSIYF